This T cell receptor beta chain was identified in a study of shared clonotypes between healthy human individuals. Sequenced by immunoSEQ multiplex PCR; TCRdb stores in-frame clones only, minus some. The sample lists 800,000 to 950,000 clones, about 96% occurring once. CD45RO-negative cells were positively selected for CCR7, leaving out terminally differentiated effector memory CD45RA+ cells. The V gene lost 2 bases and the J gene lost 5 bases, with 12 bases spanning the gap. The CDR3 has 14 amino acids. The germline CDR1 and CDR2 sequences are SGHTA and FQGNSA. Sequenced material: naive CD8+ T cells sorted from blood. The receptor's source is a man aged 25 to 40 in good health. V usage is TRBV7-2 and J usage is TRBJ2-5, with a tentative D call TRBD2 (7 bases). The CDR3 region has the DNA TGTGCCAGCAGCTTATGGGGGGGCGTGGAGACCCAGTACTTC. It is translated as CASSLWGGVETQYF.